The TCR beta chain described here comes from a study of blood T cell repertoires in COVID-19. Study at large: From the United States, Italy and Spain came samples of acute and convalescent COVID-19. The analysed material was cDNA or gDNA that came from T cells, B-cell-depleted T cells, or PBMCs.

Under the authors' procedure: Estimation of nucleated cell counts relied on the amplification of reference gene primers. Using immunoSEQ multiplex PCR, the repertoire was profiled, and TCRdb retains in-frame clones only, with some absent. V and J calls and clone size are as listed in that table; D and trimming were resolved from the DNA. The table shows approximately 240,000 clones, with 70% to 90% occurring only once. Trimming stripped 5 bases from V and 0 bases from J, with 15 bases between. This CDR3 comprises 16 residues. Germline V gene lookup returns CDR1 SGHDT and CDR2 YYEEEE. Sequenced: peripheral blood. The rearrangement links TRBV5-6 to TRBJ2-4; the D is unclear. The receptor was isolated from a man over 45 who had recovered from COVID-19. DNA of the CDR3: TGTGCCAGCAGTCCAAGCGTTACTCTAGCCAAAAACATTCAGTACTTC. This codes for CASSPSVTLAKNIQYF.